The source of this T cell receptor (beta chain) is a study of blood T cells in healthy people across ages. CDR1 is LNHDA, CDR2 SQIVND, per germline (reference sequence). Trimming left V 5 bases short and J 0 bases short, with 20 bases between. This CDR3 comprises 18 residues. The use of a sample-barcoded 5' primer and a J-beta primer mix characterized a second PCR of roughly 6 to 11 cycles. Each TCR beta cDNA got a 12-nucleotide random molecular identifier. Using its own MiXCR run on the 5' RACE reads, TCRdb lists one record per CDR3 protein. The table has fewer than 650,000 distinct CDR3 sequences, 27% seen once; the top ten hold approximately 3.6%. These data were likewise used in another study, on T cells of mothers and their children.

The TCR originated in a boy between 2 and 10 years old in good health. The chain couples TRBV19 to TRBJ2-1; D uncertain. The specimen was blood. The DNA for the CDR3 is TGTGCCAGTAGTCCCCAAGACTGGGGTAGATTCTCCTACAATGAGCAGTTCTTC. It codes for CASSPQDWGRFSYNEQFF. The variable domain in full, with the rest retrieved from reference TRBV19 and TRBJ2-1, is DGGITQSPKYLFRKEGQNVTLSCEQNLNHDAMYWYRQDPGQGLRLIYYSQIVNDFQKGDIAEGYSVSREKKESFPLTVTSAQKNPTAFYLCASSPQDWGRFSYNEQFFGPGTRLTVL.